The next 8 T cell receptor beta chains were all read from a single sample in a study of chemoradiotherapy in HPV16-positive cancers. Only in-frame clones appear in the TCRdb table, and some are missing; sequencing was by immunoSEQ multiplex PCR. The sample shows 40,000 to 65,000 clones, roughly 90% of them seen only once. Sample: blood, taken from a patient who underwent chemoradiotherapy. These receptors came from a human donor with HPV-associated anogenital cancer.

For this clone: The DNA is omitted, as the CDR3 cannot be located on it reliably, and the CDR3 follows TCRdb's listing. The chain recombines TRBV9 with TRBJ2-3; the table names TRBD2, a call not compared with the DNA. Germline values: CDR1 SGDLS, CDR2 YYNGEE. Termini included, the CDR3 measures 13 amino acids. The CDR3 sequence: CASSPTVADTQYF.

The rearrangement uses TRBV7-2 and TRBJ2-3, with D unresolved. The CDR3 is 13 amino acids. CDR1 is SGHTA and CDR2 is FQGNSA in the germline V gene. Trimming removed 2 bases at V and 3 bases at J, with 6 bases between. Written as DNA, the CDR3 is TGTGCCAGCAGCTTAATACGGACAGATACGCAGTATTTT. Translating gives CASSLIRTDTQYF.

V and J are TRBV4-3 and TRBJ2-2, with 8 bases identical to TRBD1. The CDR3 extends over 14 amino acids. J lost 5 bases, V lost 3 bases, and 2 bases had no gene match. CDR1 and CDR2 (germline): LGHNA, YSLEER. For the CDR3, the DNA is TGCGCCAGCAGCCAGACAGGGGAAACCGGGGAGCTGTTTTTT. It specifies CASSQTGETGELFF.

V usage is TRBV11-2 and J usage is TRBJ1-4; possible D gene TRBD1, 6 bases. The CDR3 runs 14 residues. CDR1 SGHAT and CDR2 FQNNGV come from the germline V gene. Deletions cut 7 bases from V and 7 bases from J, with 16 bases between. The CDR3 nucleotides read TGTGCCAGCACTATCCGGGGGGCAGGTGAAAAACTGTTTTTT. It translates to CASTIRGAGEKLFF.

The chain couples TRBV7-9 to TRBJ2-7; TRBD1 matches at 7 bases. After removal of 4 bases from V and 0 bases from J, the junction contained 6 bases not matched to a gene. The CDR3 runs to 15 residues. Germline CDR1 reads SEHNR; CDR2 reads FQNEAQ (reference sequence). CDR3 region: CASSSQGKGSYEQYF. CDR3 coding DNA: TGTGCCAGCAGCTCACAGGGGAAGGGCTCCTACGAGCAGTACTTC.

This chain connects TRBV7-8 to TRBJ1-2; D call uncertain. CDR3 length equals 14 residues. V was cut by 1 base and J by 0 bases, with 6 bases left in between. Germline V gene lookup returns CDR1 SGHVS and CDR2 FQNEAQ. CDR3 in DNA: TGTGCCAGCAGCTTAGATAGGACTAACTATGGCTACACCTTC. Amino acid sequence: CASSLDRTNYGYTF.

The chain couples TRBV15 to TRBJ1-5; D may be TRBD1 (6 bases). Trimming left V 6 bases short and J 0 bases short, with 9 bases between. The CDR3 covers 14 residues. Germline CDR1 LNHNV, CDR2 YYDKDF (reference sequence). The CDR3 nucleotides read TGTGCCACCAGATCAGGGGATAGCAATCAGCCCCAGCATTTT. It yields the protein CATRSGDSNQPQHF.

The chain is built from TRBV28 and TRBJ1-6; 11 nucleotides agree with TRBD1. Germline values: CDR1 MDHEN, CDR2 SYDVKM. Trimming cost V 3 bases and J 9 bases; bases outside gene matches: 4. CDR3 length equals 15 residues. CDR3 DNA: TGTGCCAGCAGTTTGTTGGGACAGGGGGTTTCACCCCTCCACTTT. As protein: CASSLLGQGVSPLHF.